A selection of T cell receptor beta chains follows, all from one sample in a study of technical replicates of blood from several donors. The protocol was immunoSEQ multiplex PCR, while the TCRdb copy is restricted to in-frame clones and leaves out a portion. The sample carries roughly 56,000 clones, more than 90% recorded once. The sequenced material came from PBMCs. The receptors were gathered from a human donor in good health. Some clones in this sample may be carry-over from other donors' samples. The CDR3 runs from the conserved cysteine through the conserved F or W. The D gene is left open where the match is weak. Where a row states a size, it is once, few, many or the class of an expanded clone; other rows omit it.

CASSFDGYEQYF	TGTGCCAGCAGCTTCGACGGGTACGAGCAGTACTTC	NA	TRBV7-6	TRBJ2-7	NA
CASSFTSRNEQFF	TGTGCCAGCAGCTTTACTTCCCGGAATGAGCAGTTCTTC	once	TRBV7-2	TRBJ2-1	NA
CASSLRVSGANVLTF	TGTGCCAGCAGCCTACGAGTTTCTGGGGCCAACGTCCTGACTTTC	NA	TRBV5-6	TRBJ2-6	NA
CASSSRSNYGYTF	TGTGCCAGCAGTTCCCGGTCTAACTATGGCTACACCTTC	NA	TRBV6-5	TRBJ1-2	NA
CASSPMANTEAFF	TGTGCCAGCTCCCCCATGGCGAACACTGAAGCTTTCTTT	NA	TRBV18	TRBJ1-1	NA
CAWGGLTLYGYTF	TGTGCCTGGGGTGGGTTGACACTCTATGGCTACACCTTC	once	TRBV30	TRBJ1-2	NA
CATTRGTGDYEQYF	TGCGCCACCACCAGAGGGACAGGGGACTACGAGCAGTACTTC	NA	TRBV5-1	TRBJ2-7	TRBD1
CASSSRLAGNTGELFF	TGTGCCAGCAGCTCTAGACTAGCGGGGAACACCGGGGAGCTGTTTTTT	NA	TRBV7-7	TRBJ2-2	TRBD2
CASTDTPNYGYTF	TGTGCCAGTACAGACACCCCTAACTATGGCTACACCTTC	once	TRBV19	TRBJ1-2	NA
CASTKGGIPYNEQFF	TGTGCCAGCACCAAGGGGGGGATTCCCTACAATGAGCAGTTCTTC	NA	TRBV2	TRBJ2-1	NA
CASSFIAGVGYNEQFF	TGTGCCAGCAGTTTCATAGCGGGAGTAGGATACAATGAGCAGTTCTTC	NA	TRBV2	TRBJ2-1	TRBD2
CASSLRGNEQFF	TGTGCCAGCAGCTTAAGGGGCAATGAGCAGTTCTTC	NA	TRBV7-2	TRBJ2-1	NA
CASRTWGVGQYAFF	TGTGCCAGTAGAACCTGGGGGGTGGGACAGTATGCTTTCTTT	NA	TRBV19	TRBJ1-1	TRBD1
CASSSSGGEGAFF	TGTGCCAGTAGTTCTTCAGGGGGAGAGGGAGCTTTCTTT	NA	TRBV19	TRBJ1-1	TRBD1
CASVTSGGASYNEQFF	TGTGCCAGTGTGACTAGCGGGGGGGCCTCCTACAATGAGCAGTTCTTC	NA	TRBV19	TRBJ2-1	TRBD2
CAIREKGSNTEAFF	TGTGCCATCAGGGAAAAGGGGTCGAACACTGAAGCTTTCTTT	few	TRBV10-3	TRBJ1-1	NA
CASSAGTGVRPQHF	TGTGCCAGCAGCGCTGGGACAGGGGTAAGGCCCCAGCATTTT	NA	TRBV9	TRBJ1-5	TRBD1
CAIRGQRGVTGELFF	TGTGCCATCCGTGGCCAGCGGGGGGTTACCGGGGAGCTGTTTTTT	NA	TRBV7-2	TRBJ2-2	TRBD2
CASSQGSGLAGANEQFF	TGTGCCAGCAGCCAAGGCTCAGGACTAGCGGGAGCCAATGAGCAGTTCTTC	once	TRBV4-2	TRBJ2-1	TRBD2
CASSIKVGGPYEQYF	TGTGCCAGTAGTATTAAGGTGGGAGGGCCCTACGAGCAGTACTTC	NA	TRBV19	TRBJ2-7	TRBD2
CASSLLDRILNTEAFF	TGTGCCAGCAGCTTATTGGACAGAATATTGAACACTGAAGCTTTCTTT	NA	TRBV7-3	TRBJ1-1	NA
CSVAGLAGKSHEQFF	TGCAGCGTTGCAGGACTAGCGGGAAAGTCCCATGAGCAGTTCTTC	NA	TRBV29-1	TRBJ2-1	TRBD2
CALKNWGGNTEAFF	TGTGCCCTAAAGAATTGGGGGGGGAACACTGAAGCTTTCTTT	once	TRBV30	TRBJ1-1	NA
CASSLQGVENTGELFF	TGTGCCAGCAGTTTACAGGGTGTGGAGAACACCGGGGAGCTGTTTTTT	NA	TRBV2	TRBJ2-2	NA
CASSFPGGPKTQYF	TGTGCCAGCAGCTTCCCGGGGGGGCCCAAGACCCAGTACTTC	NA	TRBV7-8	TRBJ2-5	TRBD2
CASSSAGVTDTQYF	TGTGCCAGCTCGTCAGCGGGAGTAACAGATACGCAGTATTTT	NA	TRBV18	TRBJ2-3	TRBD2
CSVEGTSGYTGELFF	TGCAGCGTTGAAGGGACTAGCGGTTACACCGGGGAGCTGTTTTTT	NA	TRBV29-1	TRBJ2-2	TRBD2
CASSPDRDIYEQYF	TGTGCCAGCAGTCCTGACAGGGACATTTACGAGCAGTACTTC	NA	TRBV6-5	TRBJ2-7	TRBD1
CASSLARSGTEAFF	TGTGCCAGCAGCTTAGCGAGGAGCGGCACTGAAGCTTTCTTT	NA	TRBV7-6	TRBJ1-1	NA
CACRGRKNTGELFF	TGTGCGTGTCGAGGGCGGAAAAACACCGGGGAGCTGTTTTTT	NA	TRBV7-9	TRBJ2-2	NA
CASSLVGEYNEQFF	TGTGCCAGCAGCTTAGTTGGAGAGTACAATGAGCAGTTCTTC	NA	TRBV7-9	TRBJ2-1	NA
CASSPPGQVYGYTF	TGTGCCAGCAGTCCCCCAGGACAGGTTTATGGCTACACCTTC	NA	TRBV2	TRBJ1-2	TRBD1
CASRISGGEKYF	TGTGCCAGCAGGATTAGCGGGGGGGAGAAGTATTTT	once	TRBV2	TRBJ2-3	TRBD2
CAVSGPQETQYF	TGTGCCGTTAGCGGGCCCCAAGAGACCCAGTACTTC	NA	TRBV10-3	TRBJ2-5	TRBD2
CASSPEPDYGYTF	TGTGCCAGCAGCCCCGAGCCGGACTATGGCTACACCTTC	NA	TRBV7-9	TRBJ1-2	NA
CASSLGAGQIYGYTF	TGTGCCAGCAGCTTAGGGGCAGGACAAATCTATGGCTACACCTTC	NA	TRBV11-2	TRBJ1-2	NA
CASSQVPQGTEKLFF	TGCGCCAGCAGCCAAGTTCCTCAGGGGACTGAAAAACTGTTTTTT	NA	TRBV4-3	TRBJ1-4	NA
CASRFWTGMTTEAFF	TGTGCCAGCAGGTTCTGGACAGGGATGACCACTGAAGCTTTCTTT	NA	TRBV21-1	TRBJ1-1	NA
CAISESGAGGPYEQYF	TGTGCCATCAGTGAGTCGGGTGCGGGAGGGCCTTACGAGCAGTACTTC	NA	TRBV10-3	TRBJ2-7	TRBD2
CSVIGLAGGYEQYF	TGCAGCGTTATCGGACTAGCGGGTGGCTACGAGCAGTACTTC	NA	TRBV29-1	TRBJ2-7	TRBD2
CASSGQLAGGLDTQYF	TGTGCCAGTAGCGGCCAGCTAGCGGGGGGCCTGGATACGCAGTATTTT	NA	TRBV19	TRBJ2-3	TRBD2
CASSEVVFLAAVGEQYF	TGTGCCAGCAGCGAAGTGGTGTTCCTAGCGGCTGTTGGAGAGCAGTACTTC	once	TRBV7-2	TRBJ2-7	TRBD2
CASSLSGRERTDTQYF	TGTGCCAGCAGCTTGAGTGGGAGGGAGCGCACAGATACGCAGTATTTT	NA	TRBV5-6	TRBJ2-3	TRBD2
CASSLLDSYGYTF	TGCGCCAGCAGCTTGCTTGACAGTTATGGCTACACCTTC	NA	TRBV5-1	TRBJ1-2	NA
CASSPDRGLTGELFF	TGTGCCAGCAGTCCCGACAGGGGTCTCACCGGGGAGCTGTTTTTT	NA	TRBV6-6	TRBJ2-2	TRBD1
CASSVVGGEKLFF	TGTGCCAGCAGTGTAGTGGGGGGGGAAAAACTGTTTTTT	NA	TRBV5-5	TRBJ1-4	NA
CASSQRSEQYF	TGTGCCAGCAGCCAGAGGTCCGAGCAGTACTTC	NA	TRBV7-2	TRBJ2-7	NA
CATRVGDMNTEAFF	TGCGCCACCAGGGTGGGAGATATGAACACTGAAGCTTTCTTT	NA	TRBV5-1	TRBJ1-1	NA
CASSSGQSDEQFF	TGTGCCAGCAGCTCGGGACAGAGCGATGAGCAGTTCTTC	NA	TRBV13	TRBJ2-1	TRBD1
CSVSTGGTSLSGNTIYF	TGCAGCGTTTCGACAGGGGGCACATCCCTCTCTGGAAACACCATATATTTT	NA	TRBV29-1	TRBJ1-3	TRBD1
CASSQDRGETQYF	TGCGCCAGCAGCCAAGACAGGGGCGAGACCCAGTACTTC	NA	TRBV4-3	TRBJ2-5	NA
CAIWNGQGGTYEQYF	TGTGCCATCTGGAACGGACAGGGGGGGACCTACGAGCAGTACTTC	NA	TRBV10-3	TRBJ2-7	TRBD1
CASSFVPADEQFF	TGTGCCAGCAGCTTCGTCCCTGCGGATGAGCAGTTCTTC	NA	TRBV5-5	TRBJ2-1	NA
CASSNIGGATGPYF	TGTGCCAGTAGTAATATTGGCGGGGCCACCGGGCCGTACTTC	NA	TRBV19	TRBJ2-5	NA
CASGRDSSTDTQYF	TGTGCCAGCGGACGGGACAGTAGCACAGATACGCAGTATTTT	NA	TRBV25-1	TRBJ2-3	TRBD1
CASSLSSGGPTGELFF	TGTGCCAGCAGCCTTAGTAGCGGGGGACCCACCGGGGAGCTGTTTTTT	once	TRBV9	TRBJ2-2	TRBD2
CASSPAGSSYNEQFF	TGTGCCAGCAGTCCCGCGGGGAGCTCCTACAATGAGCAGTTCTTC	NA	TRBV6-6	TRBJ2-1	NA
CASSRSDGGSYNEQFF	TGTGCCAGCAGCCGCTCCGACGGGGGCTCCTACAATGAGCAGTTCTTC	NA	TRBV7-3	TRBJ2-1	NA